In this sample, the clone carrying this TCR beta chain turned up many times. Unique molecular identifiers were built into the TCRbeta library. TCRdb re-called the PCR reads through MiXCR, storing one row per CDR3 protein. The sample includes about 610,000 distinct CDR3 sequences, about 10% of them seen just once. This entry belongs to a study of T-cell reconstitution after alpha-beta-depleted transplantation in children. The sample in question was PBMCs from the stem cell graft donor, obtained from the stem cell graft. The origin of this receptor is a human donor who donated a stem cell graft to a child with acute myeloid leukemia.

CDR3 nucleotide sequence: TGCGCCAGCAGCCAAGCATTAGCGGGAGGCCGAGCGAACACCGGGGAGCTGTTTTTT. Translation gives CASSQALAGGRANTGELFF. The gene calls are TRBV4-3 and TRBJ2-2; 10 nucleotides line up with TRBD2. Germline V gene data show CDR1 as LGHNA and CDR2 as YSLEER. Germline trimming cut 1 base from V and 0 bases from J; bases unmatched to any gene: 8. CDR3 length: 19 amino acids.